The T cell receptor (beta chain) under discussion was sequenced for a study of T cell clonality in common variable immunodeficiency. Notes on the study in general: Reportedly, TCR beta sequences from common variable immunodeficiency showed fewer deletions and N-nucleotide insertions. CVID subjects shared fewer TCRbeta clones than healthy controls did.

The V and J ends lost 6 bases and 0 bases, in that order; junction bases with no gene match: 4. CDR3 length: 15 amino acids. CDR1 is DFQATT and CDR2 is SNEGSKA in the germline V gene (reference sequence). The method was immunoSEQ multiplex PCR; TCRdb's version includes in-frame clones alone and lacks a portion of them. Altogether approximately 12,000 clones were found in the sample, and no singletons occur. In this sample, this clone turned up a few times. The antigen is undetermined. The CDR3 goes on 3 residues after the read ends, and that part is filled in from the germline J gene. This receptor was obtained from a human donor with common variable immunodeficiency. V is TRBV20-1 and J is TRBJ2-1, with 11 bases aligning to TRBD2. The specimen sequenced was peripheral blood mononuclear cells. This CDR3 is CSASTSGDSYNEQFF. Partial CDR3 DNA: TGCAGTGCGTCGACTAGCGGGGACTCCTACAATGAG.